The 4 T cell receptor beta chains below all came from one sample that was sequenced in a study of Tregs in tolerant kidney transplant recipients. Mixed chimerism was transient after nonmyeloablative marrow transplants from related graft donors. Generated by immunoSEQ multiplex PCR, the TCRdb table keeps only in-frame clones and is missing some. The table lists around 61,000 clones, more than 70% of them singletons. Source: CD4+ T cells from blood (PBMCs), taken 6 months after the transplant. These receptors all stem from a human patient who received a combined kidney and bone marrow transplant. Some T cells may be graft donor cells.

The gene calls are TRBV13 and TRBJ1-2, with D unresolved. CDR1 and CDR2 from the germline V gene are PRHDT and FYEKMQ (reference sequence). The ends were cut back, 1 base at V and 7 bases at J, with 4 bases in the middle. This CDR3 region has 11 residues. This CDR3 is CASSLVVGYTF. DNA of the CDR3: TGTGCCAGCAGCTTAGTAGTTGGCTACACCTTC.

This sequence joins TRBV6-4 and TRBJ2-7; D is unresolved. Trimming took 1 base from V and 2 from J, leaving 12 bases between them. This CDR3 contains 15 residues. Germline CDR1 MRHNA, CDR2 SNTAGT. The CDR3 DNA is TGTGCCAGCAGTGACTTGGGCCCAGCCCCCTACGAGCAGTACTTC. Encoded protein: CASSDLGPAPYEQYF.

As concerns this clone: The same CDR3 can be traced to other DNA sequences in this sample. V usage is TRBV25-1 and J usage is TRBJ2-7; TRBD1 matches 7 bases. CDR1 is MGHDK, CDR2 SYGVNS, per germline. The CDR3 is made up of 14 amino acids. V gave up 2 bases and J gave up 5 bases; unmatched junction bases: 6. In DNA form, the CDR3 reads TGTGCCAGCAGTGAAAGGCCAGGGGGAGACGAGCAGTACTTC. Translating it yields CASSERPGGDEQYF.

This clone was seen more than once but under ten times. The germline gene is not matched at one end of the junction; a read error may be the cause. At the DNA level, this CDR3 is encoded by other sequences in the same sample as well. V usage is TRBV5-1 and J usage is TRBJ1-6, with D maybe TRBD1 (5 bases). The CDR3 contains 15 residues. Germline CDR1 SGHRS, CDR2 YFSETQ. The CDR3 spells CASSLAGGGNSPLHF. CDR3 bases: TGCGCCAGCAGCTTGGCCGGGGGAGGGAATTCCCCCCTCCACTTT. Together with reference TRBV5-1 and TRBJ1-6, the CDR3 gives the full variable domain: KAGVTQTPRYLIKTRGQQVTLSCSPISGHRSVSWYQQTPGQGLQFLFEYFSETQRNKGNFPGRFSGRQFSNSRSEMNVSTLELGDSALYLCASSLAGGGNSPLHFGNGTRLTVT.